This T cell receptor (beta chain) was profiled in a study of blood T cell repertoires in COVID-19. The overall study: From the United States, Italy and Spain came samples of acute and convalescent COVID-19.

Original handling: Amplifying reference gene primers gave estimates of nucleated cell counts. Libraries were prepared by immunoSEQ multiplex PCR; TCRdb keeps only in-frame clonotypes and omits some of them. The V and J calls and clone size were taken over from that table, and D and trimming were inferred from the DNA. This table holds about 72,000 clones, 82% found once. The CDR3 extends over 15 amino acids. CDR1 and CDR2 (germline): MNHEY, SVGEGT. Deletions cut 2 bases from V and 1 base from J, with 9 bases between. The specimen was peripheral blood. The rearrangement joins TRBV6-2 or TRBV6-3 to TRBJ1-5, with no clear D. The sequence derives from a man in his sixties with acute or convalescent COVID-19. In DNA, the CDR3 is TGTGCCAGCAGTTACGAATCGGGGAGCAATCAGCCCCAGCATTTT. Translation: CASSYESGSNQPQHF.